What follows describes a single T cell receptor (beta chain). Its antigen is unidentified. These data originate in a study of shared clonotypes between healthy human individuals. Regarding the study as a whole: In this cohort, only blood was sampled, and tissue repertoires likely differ.

Repertoires were generated with immunoSEQ multiplex PCR, while TCRdb's copy carries only in-frame clones and drops some. The sample contains about 380,000 clones, 90% to 97% of which appear only once. Trimming removed 8 bases at V and 0 bases at J, with 15 bases between. CDR3 length: 15 residues. Germline V gene lookup returns CDR1 WSHSY and CDR2 SAAADI. Sample: memory CD8+ T cells sorted from blood. Subset of the sample: CD45RO+ cells pooled with CCR7-negative TemRA cells. V gene TRBV10-2 combines with J gene TRBJ2-3, with D perhaps TRBD2 (5 bases). The sequence came from a young man in good health. The CDR3 DNA reads TGCGCCAGCGTCCTCTCTGGCGGGAGCACAGATACGCAGTATTTT. It encodes CASVLSGGSTDTQYF.